This TCR beta chain was identified in a study of tumor-infiltrating lymphocytes in primary liver carcinoma. Each 20-30 mg portion of unsorted bulk tissue served as the source for co-extraction of RNA and DNA. Patients diagnosed with primary liver carcinoma received treatment through surgical resection. The patients, who had chronic HBV infection, were treatment-naive (untreated). Sampling targeted five separate regions of each tumor, which included the tumor centre. This clonotype was observed a few times. The junction and the germline gene differ at one end; a read error may be behind it. With around 490 ng total RNA as template and a constant-region primer, TCR beta cDNA was made. Three-round nested multiplex PCR performed with slightly modified ARM-PCR produced the TCR beta libraries. TCRdb independently ran MiXCR on the multiplex PCR reads; one entry per CDR3 protein. The data contain some 20,000 distinct CDR3 sequences, roughly three quarters of them singletons.

The receptor was isolated from a woman aged 25 to 39 with primary liver carcinoma and hepatitis B virus infection. The sequencing sample was made of liver tumor tissue from sampling region 4. Subset here: tumor region T4, right-lateral pole.

The CDR3, as DNA: TGTGGCAGCGCTCGGGACAGGGGGCGCAAGAGGTGGAGTAACACTGAAGCTTTCTTT. This gives the protein CGSARDRGRKRWSNTEAFF. The rearrangement links TRBV11-2 to TRBJ1-1, with TRBD1 identical over 12 bases. The germline gives CDR1 SGHAT, CDR2 FQNNGV. There are 19 residues in the CDR3.